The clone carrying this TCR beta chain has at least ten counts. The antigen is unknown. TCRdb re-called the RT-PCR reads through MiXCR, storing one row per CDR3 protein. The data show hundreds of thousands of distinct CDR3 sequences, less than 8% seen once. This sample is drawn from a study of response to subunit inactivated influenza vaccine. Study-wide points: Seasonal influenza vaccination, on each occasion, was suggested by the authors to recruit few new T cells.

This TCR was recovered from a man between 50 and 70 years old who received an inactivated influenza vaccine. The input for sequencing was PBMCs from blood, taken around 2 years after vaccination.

The CDR3: CASSYSSRGGYTF. The CDR3, as DNA: TGTGCCAGCAGTTACTCATCGAGGGGCGGCTACACCTTC. The chain employs TRBV6-2 or TRBV6-3 and TRBJ1-2, with D possibly TRBD1 on 5 matching bases. This CDR3 comprises 13 residues. V was trimmed by 0 bases and J by 8 bases, leaving 10 bases between them. Germline V gene lookup returns CDR1 MNHEY and CDR2 SVGEGT.